This T cell receptor beta chain derives from a study of type 1 regulatory T cells. Across the study: An in vitro protocol generated T-allo10, a Tr1-enriched, alloantigen-specific CD4 T cell product.

Turning to this clonotype: Antigen specificity is unknown.

The germline gives CDR1 DFQATT, CDR2 SNEGSKA (reference sequence). This CDR3 is 14 amino acids long. V lost 1 base and J lost 6; bases outside the gene matches: 9. The graft donor-derived T-allo10 cells reportedly recognize host alloantigens, are anergic, and suppress alloantigen-specifically. In TCRdb, the reads were re-called with MiXCR into one record per CDR3 protein. Of tens of thousands of distinct CDR3 sequences in the sample, 72% were seen once. The V call is TRBV20-1, the J call TRBJ2-7; TRBD1 aligns across 7 bases. What was sequenced was cultured T cells, either the whole culture or a sorted T cell fraction (not recorded which). Sample subset: Tr1-enriched cell product generated in vitro against host alloantigens. The origin of this receptor is a human donor in good health. DNA for the CDR3: TGCAGTGCTAGAGTCTCGGGACAGTTAGTCGAGCAGTACTTC. It codes for CSARVSGQLVEQYF.